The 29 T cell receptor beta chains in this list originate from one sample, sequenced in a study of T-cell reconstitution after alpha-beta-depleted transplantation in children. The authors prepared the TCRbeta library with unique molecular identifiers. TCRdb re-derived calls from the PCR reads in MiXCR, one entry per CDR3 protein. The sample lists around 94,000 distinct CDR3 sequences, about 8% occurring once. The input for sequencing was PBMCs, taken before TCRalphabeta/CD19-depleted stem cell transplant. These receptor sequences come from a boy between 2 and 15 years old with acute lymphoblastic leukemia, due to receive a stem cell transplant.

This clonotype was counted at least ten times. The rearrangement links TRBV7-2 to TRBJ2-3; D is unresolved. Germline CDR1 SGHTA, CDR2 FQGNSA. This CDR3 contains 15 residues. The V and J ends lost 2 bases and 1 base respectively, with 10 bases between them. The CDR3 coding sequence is TGTGCCAGCAGCTTACTGGGCATACGCACAGATACGCAGTATTTT. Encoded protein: CASSLLGIRTDTQYF.

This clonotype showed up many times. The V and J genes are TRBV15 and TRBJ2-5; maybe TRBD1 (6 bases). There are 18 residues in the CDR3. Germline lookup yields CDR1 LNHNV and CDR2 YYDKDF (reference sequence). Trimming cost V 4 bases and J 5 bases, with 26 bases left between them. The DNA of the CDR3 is TGTGCCACCAGCAATCTCTTTGGTGTACAGGGTCATAAGGAGACCCAGTACTTC. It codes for CATSNLFGVQGHKETQYF.

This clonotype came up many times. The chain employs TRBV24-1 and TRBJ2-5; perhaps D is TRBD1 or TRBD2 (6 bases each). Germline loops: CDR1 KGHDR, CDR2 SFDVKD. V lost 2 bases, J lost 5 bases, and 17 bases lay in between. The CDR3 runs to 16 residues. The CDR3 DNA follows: TGTGCCACCAGTGATTGGTGGGGGGCTGATCAGGAGACCCAGTACTTC. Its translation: CATSDWWGADQETQYF.

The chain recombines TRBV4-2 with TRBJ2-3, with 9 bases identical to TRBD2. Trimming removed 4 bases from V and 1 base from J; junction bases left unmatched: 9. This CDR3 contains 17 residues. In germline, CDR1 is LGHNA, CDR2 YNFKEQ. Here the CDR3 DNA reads TGTGCCAGCAGCCCAATCGCTGGCGGGGGGGGCACAGATACGCAGTATTTT. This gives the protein CASSPIAGGGGTDTQYF.

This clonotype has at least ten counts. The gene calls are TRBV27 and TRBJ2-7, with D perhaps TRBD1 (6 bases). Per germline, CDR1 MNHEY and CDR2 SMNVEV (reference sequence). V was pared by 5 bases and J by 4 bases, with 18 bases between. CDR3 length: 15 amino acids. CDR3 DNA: TGTGCCAGCAGTGCCGAGCCCGGGACAAGTTACGAGCAGTACTTC. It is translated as CASSAEPGTSYEQYF.

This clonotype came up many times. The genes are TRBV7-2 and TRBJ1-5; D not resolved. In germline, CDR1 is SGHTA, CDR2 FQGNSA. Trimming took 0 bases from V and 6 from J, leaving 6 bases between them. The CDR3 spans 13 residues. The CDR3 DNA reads TGTGCCAGCAGCTTAGCGCTCGGTCAGCCCCAGCATTTT. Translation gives CASSLALGQPQHF.

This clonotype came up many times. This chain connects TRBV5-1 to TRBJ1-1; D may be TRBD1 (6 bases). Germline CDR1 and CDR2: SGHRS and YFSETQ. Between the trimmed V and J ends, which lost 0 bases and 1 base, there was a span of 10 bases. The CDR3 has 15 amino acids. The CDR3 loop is CASSLAGTQNTEAFF. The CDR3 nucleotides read TGCGCCAGCAGCTTGGCCGGGACACAGAACACTGAAGCTTTCTTT.

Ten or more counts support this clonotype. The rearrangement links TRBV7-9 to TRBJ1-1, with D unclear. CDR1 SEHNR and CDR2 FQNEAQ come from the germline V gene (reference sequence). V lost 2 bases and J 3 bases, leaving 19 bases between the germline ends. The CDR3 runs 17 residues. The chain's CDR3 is CASSLIRRVWLDTEAFF. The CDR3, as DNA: TGTGCCAGCAGCTTAATACGGAGGGTATGGTTGGACACTGAAGCTTTCTTT.

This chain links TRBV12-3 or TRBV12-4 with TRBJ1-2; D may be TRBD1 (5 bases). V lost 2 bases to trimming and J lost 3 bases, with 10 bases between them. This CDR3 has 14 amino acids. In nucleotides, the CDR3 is TGTGCCAGCAGTTTAATGTTCAGGGACTATGGCTACACCTTC. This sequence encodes CASSLMFRDYGYTF.

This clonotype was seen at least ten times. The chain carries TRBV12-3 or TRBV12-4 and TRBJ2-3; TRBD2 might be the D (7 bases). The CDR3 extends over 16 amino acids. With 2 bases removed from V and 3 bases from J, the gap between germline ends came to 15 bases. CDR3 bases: TGTGCCAGCAGTTTATATGGAAGGGGGGGAACAGATACGCAGTATTTT. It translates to CASSLYGRGGTDTQYF.

CDR3: CSAPTGGGNQPQHF. CDR3 in DNA: TGCAGTGCGCCGACAGGGGGCGGCAATCAGCCCCAGCATTTT. The V call is TRBV20-1, the J call TRBJ1-5; the match to TRBD1 covers 10 bases. The CDR3 spans 14 residues. Germline assignment: CDR1 DFQATT and CDR2 SNEGSKA (reference sequence). Germline trimming cut 6 bases from V and 2 bases from J; bases unmatched to any gene: 4.

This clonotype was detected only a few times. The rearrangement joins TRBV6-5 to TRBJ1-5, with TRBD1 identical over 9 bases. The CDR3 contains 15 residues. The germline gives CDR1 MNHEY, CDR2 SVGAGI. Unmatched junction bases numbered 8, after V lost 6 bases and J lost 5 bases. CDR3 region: CASRYPGQGYQPQHF. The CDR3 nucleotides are TGTGCCAGCAGGTATCCGGGACAGGGTTATCAGCCCCAGCATTTT.

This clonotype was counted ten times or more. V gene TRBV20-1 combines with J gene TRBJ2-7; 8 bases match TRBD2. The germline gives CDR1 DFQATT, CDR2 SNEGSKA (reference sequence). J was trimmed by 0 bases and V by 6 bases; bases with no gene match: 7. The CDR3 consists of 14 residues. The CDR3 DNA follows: TGCAGTGCGGGCCGGGGGGGGGACTCCTACGAGCAGTACTTC. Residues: CSAGRGGDSYEQYF.

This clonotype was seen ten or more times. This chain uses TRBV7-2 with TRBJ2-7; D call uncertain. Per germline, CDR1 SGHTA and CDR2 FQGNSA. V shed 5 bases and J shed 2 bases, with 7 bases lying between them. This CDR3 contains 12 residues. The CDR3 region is CASSPDAYEQYF. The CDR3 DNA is TGTGCCAGCAGCCCGGACGCCTACGAGCAGTACTTC.

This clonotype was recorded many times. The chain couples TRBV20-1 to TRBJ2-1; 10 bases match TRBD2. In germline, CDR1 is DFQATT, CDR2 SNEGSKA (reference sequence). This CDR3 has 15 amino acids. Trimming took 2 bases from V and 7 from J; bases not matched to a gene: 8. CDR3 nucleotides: TGCAGTGCTAGACGCAGCAGCGGGGGGGCTAATGAGCAGTTCTTC. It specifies CSARRSSGGANEQFF.

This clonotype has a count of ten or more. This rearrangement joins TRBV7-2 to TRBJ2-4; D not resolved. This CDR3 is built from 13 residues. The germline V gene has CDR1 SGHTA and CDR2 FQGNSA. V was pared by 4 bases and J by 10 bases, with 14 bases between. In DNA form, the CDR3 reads TGTGCCAGCAGCTCAGGTACGGGCGGAATTCAGTACTTC. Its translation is CASSSGTGGIQYF.

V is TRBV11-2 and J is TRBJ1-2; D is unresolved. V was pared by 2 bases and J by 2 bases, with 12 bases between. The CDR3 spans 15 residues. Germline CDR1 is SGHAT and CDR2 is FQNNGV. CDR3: CASSLLRVSNYGYTF. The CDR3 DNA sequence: TGTGCCAGCAGCTTACTCCGGGTTTCGAACTATGGCTACACCTTC. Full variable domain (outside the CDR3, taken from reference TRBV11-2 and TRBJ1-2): EAGVAQSPRYKIIEKRQSVAFWCNPISGHATLYWYQQILGQGPKLLIQFQNNGVVDDSQLPKDRFSAERLKGVDSTLKIQPAKLEDSAVYLCASSLLRVSNYGYTFGSGTRLTVV.

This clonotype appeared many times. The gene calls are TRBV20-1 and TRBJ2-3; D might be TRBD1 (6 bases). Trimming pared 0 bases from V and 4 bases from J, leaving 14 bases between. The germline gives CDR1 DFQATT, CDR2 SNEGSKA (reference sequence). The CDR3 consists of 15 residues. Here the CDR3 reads CSARDLRTASDTQYF. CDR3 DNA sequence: TGCAGTGCTAGAGATCTTAGGACAGCTTCAGATACGCAGTATTTT.

Here the CDR3 reads CASSPTSATETQYF. In nucleotides, the CDR3 is TGTGCCAGCAGTCCCACTAGCGCCACAGAGACCCAGTACTTC. This chain connects TRBV27 to TRBJ2-5; 7 bases are shared with TRBD2. CDR3 size: 14 residues. The V and J ends lost 5 bases and 4 bases, in that order; junction bases with no gene match: 7. CDR1 and CDR2 (germline): MNHEY, SMNVEV (reference sequence).

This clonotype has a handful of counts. CDR3 DNA: TGTGCCAGCAGCCAAGTGGGGGAAGGCACTGAAGCTTTCTTT. Its protein is CASSQVGEGTEAFF. J is TRBJ1-1 and V is TRBV3-1; the D gene is possibly TRBD1 (5 bases). The CDR3 consists of 14 residues. The germline V gene has CDR1 LGHDT and CDR2 YNNKEL (reference sequence). Trimming stripped 1 base from V and 4 bases from J, with 10 bases between.

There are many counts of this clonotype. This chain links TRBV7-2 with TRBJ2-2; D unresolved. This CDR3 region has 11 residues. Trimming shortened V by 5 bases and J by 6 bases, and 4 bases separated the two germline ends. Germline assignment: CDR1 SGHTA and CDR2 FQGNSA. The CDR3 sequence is CASSRPGELFF. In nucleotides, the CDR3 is TGTGCCAGCAGCCGGCCCGGGGAGCTGTTTTTT.

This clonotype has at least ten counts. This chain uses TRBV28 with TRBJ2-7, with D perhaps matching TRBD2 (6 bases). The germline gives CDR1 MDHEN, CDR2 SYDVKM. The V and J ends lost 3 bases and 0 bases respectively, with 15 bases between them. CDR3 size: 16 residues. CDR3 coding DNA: TGTGCCAGCAGTTTGGAATGGGGGGAATACTCCTACGAGCAGTACTTC. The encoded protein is CASSLEWGEYSYEQYF.

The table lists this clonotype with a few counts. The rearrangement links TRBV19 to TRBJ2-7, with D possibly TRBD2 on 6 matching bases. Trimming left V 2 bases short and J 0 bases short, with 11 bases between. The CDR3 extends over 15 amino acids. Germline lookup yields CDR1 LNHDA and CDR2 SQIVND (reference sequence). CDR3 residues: CASSISLGSSYEQYF. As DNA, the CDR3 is TGTGCCAGTAGTATAAGCCTCGGGAGCTCCTACGAGCAGTACTTC. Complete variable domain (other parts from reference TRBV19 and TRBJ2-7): DGGITQSPKYLFRKEGQNVTLSCEQNLNHDAMYWYRQDPGQGLRLIYYSQIVNDFQKGDIAEGYSVSREKKESFPLTVTSAQKNPTAFYLCASSISLGSSYEQYFGPGTRLTVT.

CDR3 DNA sequence: TGTGCCAGCAGCCGCGGGCCTTGGCGGGGATACAATGAGCAGTTCTTC. As protein: CASSRGPWRGYNEQFF. This chain connects TRBV5-5 to TRBJ2-1; weak D call: TRBD2 (6 bases). The germline V and J ends were trimmed by 4 bases and 4 bases, with 18 bases remaining between them. Per the germline V gene, CDR1 is SGHKS and CDR2 is YYEKEE (reference sequence). CDR3 size: 16 residues.

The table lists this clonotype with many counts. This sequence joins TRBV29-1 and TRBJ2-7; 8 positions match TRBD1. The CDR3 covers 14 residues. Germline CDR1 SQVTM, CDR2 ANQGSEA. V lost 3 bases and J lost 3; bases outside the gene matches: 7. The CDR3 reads CSVEGSGTGYEQYF. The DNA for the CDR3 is TGCAGCGTTGAGGGCAGTGGGACAGGCTACGAGCAGTACTTC.

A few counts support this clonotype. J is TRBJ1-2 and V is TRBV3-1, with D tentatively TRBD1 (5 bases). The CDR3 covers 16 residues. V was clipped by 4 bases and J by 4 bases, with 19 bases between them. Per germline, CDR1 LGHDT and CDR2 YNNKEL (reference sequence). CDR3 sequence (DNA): TGTGCCAGCAGCCTAAAACCCTTAGGGGACCCCTATGGCTACACCTTC. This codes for CASSLKPLGDPYGYTF.

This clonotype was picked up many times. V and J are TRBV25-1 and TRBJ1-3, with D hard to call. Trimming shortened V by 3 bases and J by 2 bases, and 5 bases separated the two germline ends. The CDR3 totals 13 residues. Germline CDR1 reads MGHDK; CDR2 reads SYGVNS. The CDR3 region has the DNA TGTGCCAGCAGTGAGCAAGCTGGAAACACCATATATTTT. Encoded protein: CASSEQAGNTIYF.

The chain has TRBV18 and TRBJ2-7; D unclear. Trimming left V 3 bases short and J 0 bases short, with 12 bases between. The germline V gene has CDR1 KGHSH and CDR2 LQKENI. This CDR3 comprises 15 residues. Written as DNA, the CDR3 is TGTGCCAGCTCACCTCAGGCAGGAGTCTCCTACGAGCAGTACTTC. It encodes CASSPQAGVSYEQYF.

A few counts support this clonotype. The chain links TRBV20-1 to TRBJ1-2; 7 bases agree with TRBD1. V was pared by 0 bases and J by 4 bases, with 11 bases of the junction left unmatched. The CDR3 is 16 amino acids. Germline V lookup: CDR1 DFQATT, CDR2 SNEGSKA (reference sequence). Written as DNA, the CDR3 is TGCAGTGCTAGAGATAGTAACAGGGGAGATGGCTATGGCTACACCTTC. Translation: CSARDSNRGDGYGYTF.